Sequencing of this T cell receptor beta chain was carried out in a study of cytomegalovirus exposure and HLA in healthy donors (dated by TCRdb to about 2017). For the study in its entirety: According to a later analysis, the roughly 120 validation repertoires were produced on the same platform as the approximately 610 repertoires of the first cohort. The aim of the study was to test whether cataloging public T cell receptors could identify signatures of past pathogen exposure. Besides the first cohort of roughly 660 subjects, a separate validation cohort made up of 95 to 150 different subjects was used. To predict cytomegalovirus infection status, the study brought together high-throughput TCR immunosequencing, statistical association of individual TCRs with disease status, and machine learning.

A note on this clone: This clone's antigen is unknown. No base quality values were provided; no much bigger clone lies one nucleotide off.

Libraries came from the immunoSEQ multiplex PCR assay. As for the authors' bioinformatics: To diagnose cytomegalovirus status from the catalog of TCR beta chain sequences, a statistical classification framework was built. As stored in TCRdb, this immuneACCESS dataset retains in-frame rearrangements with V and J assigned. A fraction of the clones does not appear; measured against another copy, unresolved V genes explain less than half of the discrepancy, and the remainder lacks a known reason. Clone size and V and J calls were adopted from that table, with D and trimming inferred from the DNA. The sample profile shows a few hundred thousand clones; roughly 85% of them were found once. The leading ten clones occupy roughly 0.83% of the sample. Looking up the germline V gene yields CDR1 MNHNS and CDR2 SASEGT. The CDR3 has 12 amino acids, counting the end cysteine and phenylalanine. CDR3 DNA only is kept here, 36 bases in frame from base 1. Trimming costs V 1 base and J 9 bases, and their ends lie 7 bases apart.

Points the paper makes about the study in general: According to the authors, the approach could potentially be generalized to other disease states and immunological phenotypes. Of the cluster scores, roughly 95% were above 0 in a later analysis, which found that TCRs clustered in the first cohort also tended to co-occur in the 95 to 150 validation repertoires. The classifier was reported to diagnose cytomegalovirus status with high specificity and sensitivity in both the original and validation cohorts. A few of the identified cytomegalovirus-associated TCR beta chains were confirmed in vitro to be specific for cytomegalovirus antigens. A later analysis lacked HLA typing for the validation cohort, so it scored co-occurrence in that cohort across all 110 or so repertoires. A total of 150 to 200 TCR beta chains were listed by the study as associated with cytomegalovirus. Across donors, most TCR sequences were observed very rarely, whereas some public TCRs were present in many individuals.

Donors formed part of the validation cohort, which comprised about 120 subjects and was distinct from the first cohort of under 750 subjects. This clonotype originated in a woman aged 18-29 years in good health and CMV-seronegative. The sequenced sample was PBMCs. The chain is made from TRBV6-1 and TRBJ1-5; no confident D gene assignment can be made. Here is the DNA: TGTGCCAGCAGTGAAGGGTCGGGGCCCCAGCATTTT. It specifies CASSEGSGPQHF.